This T cell receptor (beta chain) originates from a study of T cells in Graves' hyperthyroidism and ophthalmopathy. Study-level results: Through a model of 13 V-J features, ophthalmopathy was separated from stable hyperthyroidism.

RNA transcripts provided the source from which TCR beta CDR3 regions were amplified. First-round RT-PCR of the TCR CDR3 relied on the HTBI primer set. MiXCR, applied by TCRdb to the multiplex PCR reads, yields one record per CDR3 protein. The sample includes approximately 400,000 distinct CDR3 sequences, 19% of them seen just once. The V end was cut by 0 bases, the J end by 6 bases, with 15 bases between. Germline CDR1 reads SGHNT; CDR2 reads YYREEE (reference sequence). CDR3 length: 15 amino acids. This clonotype was picked up many times. The antigen is unknown. The sequenced sample was blood. J is TRBJ1-2 and V is TRBV5-4; tentative D call: TRBD1 (5 bases). The clonotype comes from a woman aged 18-29 years with Graves' hyperthyroidism. The CDR3 DNA reads as TGTGCCAGCAGCTTGGTTAGAGGAGGGGTTCATGGCTACACCTTC. This translates into CASSLVRGGVHGYTF.